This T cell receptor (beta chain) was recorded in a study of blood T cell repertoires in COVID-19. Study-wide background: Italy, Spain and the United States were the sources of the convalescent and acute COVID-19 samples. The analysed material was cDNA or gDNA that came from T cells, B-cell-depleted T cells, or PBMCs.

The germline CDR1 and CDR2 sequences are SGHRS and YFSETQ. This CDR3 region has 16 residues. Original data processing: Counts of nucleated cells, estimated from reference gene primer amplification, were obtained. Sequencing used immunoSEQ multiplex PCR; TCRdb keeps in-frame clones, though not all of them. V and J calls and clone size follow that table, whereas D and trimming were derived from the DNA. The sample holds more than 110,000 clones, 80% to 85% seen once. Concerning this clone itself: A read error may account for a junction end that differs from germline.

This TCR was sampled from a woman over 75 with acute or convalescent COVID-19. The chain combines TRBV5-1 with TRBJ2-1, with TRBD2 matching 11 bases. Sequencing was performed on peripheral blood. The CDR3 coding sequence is TGCGCCAGCAGCCCCCATAGCGGGGGGGCCTATAATGAGCAGTTCTTC. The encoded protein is CASSPHSGGAYNEQFF.